This TCR beta chain was captured in a study of CD8 T cells in Susac syndrome. Per the germline V gene, CDR1 is MNHEY and CDR2 is SVGEGT. The CDR3 is 14 amino acids. It was with random hexamers that about 0.45 to 1 ug RNA was reverse transcribed. A multiplex approach, immunoSEQ multiplex PCR, amplified TCR beta CDR3 across 54 Vbeta and 13 Jbeta. In TCRdb, the immunoSEQ multiplex PCR reads were re-called with MiXCR into one record per CDR3 protein. The table records 130,000 to 150,000 distinct CDR3 sequences, approximately 95% of them present only once. Concerning this clonotype: Its antigen is unidentified. A read error may account for a junction end that differs from germline.

TCR beta was sequenced from blood CD8+ and CD4+ T cells. Both CD4+ and CD8+ T cells were negatively isolated, and TEMRA cells underwent FACS enrichment. Study-wide results and limits: The study's TCR sequencing and HLA analysis covered a relatively small number of individuals, and the study acknowledged this.

This sequence originates from a human donor in good health. Material for sequencing was CD8+ T cells from PBMCs. The gene calls are TRBV6-2 or TRBV6-3 and TRBJ2-1, with 11 bases matching TRBD2. CDR3 nucleotides: TGTGCCAGCAGCTACTCCCTAGCGGGAGGTGAGCAGTTCTTC. Its protein product is CASSYSLAGGEQFF.